This T cell receptor (beta chain) was found in a study of T cell repertoires in cytomegalovirus infection. Study-level background: Signatures in public TCR beta sequences pointed to both CMV infection and matching HLA type.

General observations from the study: Cumulative frequency of public TCR beta families picked out carriers of CMV plus the relevant HLA. In two of eight donors, the top clonotype was HLA-C-restricted CMV-specific.

MiXCR was run by TCRdb on the reads, yielding one entry per CDR3 protein. The sample consists of some 97,000 distinct CDR3 sequences, 20% to 30% of them appearing once. This clonotype was counted ten times or more. The antigen remains undetermined. The sequenced sample was CD8+ T cells from PBMCs. This TCR was recovered from a human donor in good health (CMV status not recorded). Some clones in this sample may be carry-over from other donors' samples.

The CDR3 DNA reads as TGCGCCAGCGGGATAGCGGGGATATACAATGAGCAGTTCTTC. Its protein product is CASGIAGIYNEQFF. The chain uses TRBV4-3 and TRBJ2-1, with TRBD2 identical over 8 bases. The trim removed 8 bases at V and 4 bases at J, leaving 7 bases unmatched. Germline assignment: CDR1 LGHNA and CDR2 YSLEER. There are 14 residues in the CDR3.